The clone carrying this T cell receptor (beta chain) was seen a handful of times. Its target is unknown. CDR1 MNHNS and CDR2 SASEGT come from the germline V gene. The CDR3 length is 14 residues. V was shortened by 6 bases and J by 5 bases, with 14 bases between the two germline ends. Time point in this sample: persistent/refractory GD, antithyroid drugs over 5 years with positive TRAb. From RNA extracted from PBMCs, the TCR library was made. To make TCR beta libraries, researchers used iRepertoire HTBI primers and Arm-PCR of CDR3 regions. In TCRdb, the multiplex PCR reads were re-called with MiXCR into one record per CDR3 protein. The sample yields 600,000 to 800,000 distinct CDR3 sequences, 25% to 35% seen once. The sample belongs to a study of regulatory T cells in long-lasting Graves disease. Study outcomes and limitations: TRBV28, TRBJ1-2 and TRBJ2-5 emerged as the favored segments in persistent disease. In persistent patients, shared public clonotypes (more than 2,500) outnumbered those in new patients (approximately 970).

Sequencing used peripheral blood mononuclear cells (PBMCs), obtained when the disease was refractory, from a patient treated with antithyroid drugs. The origin of this receptor is a female donor with Graves disease. This rearrangement joins TRBV6-1 to TRBJ1-5; weak D call: TRBD1 (5 bases). The DNA for the CDR3 is TGTGCCAGCAGGGGGACGGCGAAACATCAGCCCCAGCATTTT. Translation gives CASRGTAKHQPQHF.